This TCR beta chain was sequenced during a study of blood T cell repertoires in COVID-19. The germline gives CDR1 LGHNA, CDR2 YSLEER. This CDR3 has 15 amino acids. V gave up 0 bases and J gave up 4 bases, with 9 bases separating them. Some clones are missing from TCRdb's copy, which holds only in-frame ones; the method was immunoSEQ multiplex PCR. The table includes fewer than 200,000 clones, more than 80% detected once. The rearrangement links TRBV4-3 to TRBJ1-4; D ambiguous. The source is a man aged 50-60 years who had recovered from COVID-19. Material for sequencing was PBMCs or T cells enriched from blood (not recorded which). This CDR3 reads CASSQDFSHNEKLFF. CDR3 coding DNA: TGCGCCAGCAGCCAAGATTTTAGTCATAATGAAAAACTGTTTTTT.